These 12 T cell receptor beta chains originate from one sample sequenced in a study of blood T cell repertoires in COVID-19. Sequencing used immunoSEQ multiplex PCR; TCRdb keeps in-frame clones, though not all of them. The sample contains about 62,000 clones, 76% of which appear only once. What was sequenced was peripheral blood. Receptors originate from a woman between 50 and 59 years old with active or convalescent COVID-19.

This chain links TRBV10-1 with TRBJ2-3; 7 bases line up with TRBD2. The germline CDR1 and CDR2 sequences are WNHNN and SYGVQD (reference sequence). The V gene end was trimmed by 11 bases and the J gene end by 4 bases; junction bases not matched to a gene: 9. The CDR3 covers 13 residues. The CDR3 region has the DNA TGCGCCCGGGGACTATCGGCTCCAGATACGCAGTATTTT. As protein: CARGLSAPDTQYF.

The chain recombines TRBV19 with TRBJ2-3, with 8 nucleotides matching TRBD1. Unmatched junction bases numbered 8, after V lost 5 bases and J lost 10 bases. Germline V gene data show CDR1 as LNHDA and CDR2 as SQIVND (reference sequence). This CDR3 spans 13 amino acids. CDR3 loop: CASSPRRTGSQYF. The CDR3 DNA reads as TGTGCCAGTAGTCCTAGGAGGACAGGGTCGCAGTATTTT.

The rearrangement joins TRBV24-1 to TRBJ1-1; D ambiguous. The CDR3 has 14 residues. Per the germline V gene, CDR1 is KGHDR and CDR2 is SFDVKD. V was trimmed by 5 bases and J by 11 bases, leaving 20 bases between them. CDR3 bases: TGTGCCACCAGTGTCTCCGGGCCCCTAGGCGGGGCTTTCTTT. It yields the protein CATSVSGPLGGAFF.

The V and J genes are TRBV7-2 and TRBJ2-6; D perhaps matches TRBD2 (6 bases). The CDR3 is 16 residues long. Germline assignment: CDR1 SGHTA and CDR2 FQGNSA. V was pared by 5 bases and J by 0 bases, with 11 bases between. The CDR3, as DNA: TGTGCCAGCAGCCCTGGGGGGTTCTCTGGGGCCAACGTCCTGACTTTC. Protein product: CASSPGGFSGANVLTF.

The rearrangement joins TRBV10-3 to TRBJ2-2; weak D call: TRBD1 (5 bases). The V end was cut by 5 bases, the J end by 8 bases, with 15 bases between. The CDR3 runs to 14 residues. Germline V gene sequence: CDR1 ENHRY, CDR2 SYGVKD. The CDR3: CAISKDTLGGELFF. In nucleotides, the CDR3 is TGTGCCATCAGTAAGGACACCCTGGGGGGGGAGCTGTTTTTT.

The chain links TRBV19 to TRBJ1-1; D may be TRBD1 (6 bases). V gave up 5 bases and J gave up 0 bases, with 16 bases separating them. The CDR3 is 16 residues long. Germline V gives CDR1 LNHDA, CDR2 SQIVND (reference sequence). CDR3 sequence reads: CASSPWGQGLNTEAFF. The DNA of the CDR3 is TGTGCCAGTAGTCCCTGGGGACAAGGCCTGAACACTGAAGCTTTCTTT.

J is TRBJ2-5 and V is TRBV10-2; weak D call: TRBD2 (6 bases). Trimming took off 6 bases at V and 3 bases at J, with 17 bases between the two ends. The V gene's germline CDR1 is WSHSY and CDR2 SAAADI. The CDR3 extends over 15 amino acids. The chain's CDR3 is CASRHPGAPEETQYF. CDR3 bases: TGCGCCAGCAGGCACCCGGGAGCACCAGAAGAGACCCAGTACTTC.

The chain links TRBV20-1 to TRBJ1-1; D gene unclear. This CDR3 contains 10 residues. V shed 6 bases and J shed 9 bases, with 11 bases lying between them. Germline V CDR1 and CDR2: DFQATT, SNEGSKA (reference sequence). In DNA form, the CDR3 reads TGCAGTGCCACTTATCGCCAAGCTTTCTTT. Translating gives CSATYRQAFF.

The chain recombines TRBV5-1 with TRBJ2-2; 8 bases line up with TRBD1. V shed 4 bases and J 4 bases; nucleotides not matched to a gene: 6. Germline loops: CDR1 SGHRS, CDR2 YFSETQ. The CDR3 has 15 amino acids. The chain's CDR3 is CASSRGQAITGELFF. In nucleotides, the CDR3 is TGCGCCAGCAGCCGGGGACAGGCGATCACCGGGGAGCTGTTTTTT.

This clone was seen only a few times. V usage is TRBV6-5 and J usage is TRBJ2-3; D is ambiguous. The germline V gene encodes CDR1 MNHEY and CDR2 SVGAGI. V dropped 0 bases and J dropped 5 bases, with 12 bases sitting between them. The CDR3 length is 15 residues. CDR3 DNA sequence: TGTGCCAGCAGTTACTCTGCCTCGTCGGGAGATACGCAGTATTTT. Amino acid sequence: CASSYSASSGDTQYF.

The CDR3 nucleotides read TGCAGTGCTGGCGGGGAGGAGACCCAGTACTTC. This translates into CSAGGEETQYF. This chain joins TRBV20-1 and TRBJ2-5; the D gene is possibly TRBD2 (6 bases). Trimming pared 5 bases from V and 5 bases from J, leaving 9 bases between. CDR1 and CDR2 (germline): DFQATT, SNEGSKA (reference sequence). The CDR3 is made up of 11 amino acids.

V gene TRBV7-3 combines with J gene TRBJ2-3, with 10 bases aligning to TRBD2. The germline V gene has CDR1 SGHTA and CDR2 FQGTGA. The CDR3 covers 17 residues. V lost 2 bases and J lost 4; bases outside the gene matches: 9. The CDR3 region has the DNA TGTGCCAGCAGCTTAGGGCCTAGCGGGAGTTCAGCAGATACGCAGTATTTT. The encoded protein is CASSLGPSGSSADTQYF.